The TCR beta chain under discussion was sequenced for a study of STAT5B mutations in CD4+ large granular lymphocyte leukemia. Study-level background: Among healthy controls, a particular HLA allele went with more CDR3 'QG' motifs.

Assay: immunoSEQ multiplex PCR; the TCRdb copy retains only in-frame clones and omits some. The data show fewer than 35,000 clones, with roughly 78% seen just once and roughly 0.47% held by the top ten. The germline gives CDR1 SGHAT, CDR2 FQNNGV. The CDR3 has 12 amino acids. With 4 bases removed from V and 9 bases from J, the gap between germline ends came to 9 bases. This clone occurred once. Its antigen is unidentified. Healthy controls were blood donor buffy coats. Findings and caveats of the study: No patients shared main leukemic clonotypes, though around 24% appeared at low frequency elsewhere. TRBV06-family usage was enriched in top patient clones (8/27) versus controls (2/35).

The sample comprised CD4+ T cells from blood buffy coats. The receptor comes from a human donor in good health. The rearrangement uses TRBV11-2 and TRBJ2-2, with a possible D match to TRBD2 (6 bases). The CDR3 loop reads CASSSRGWELFF. The CDR3, as DNA: TGTGCCAGCAGCTCCCGGGGGTGGGAGCTGTTTTTT. Drawing the rest from reference TRBV11-2 and TRBJ2-2, the complete variable domain is EAGVAQSPRYKIIEKRQSVAFWCNPISGHATLYWYQQILGQGPKLLIQFQNNGVVDDSQLPKDRFSAERLKGVDSTLKIQPAKLEDSAVYLCASSSRGWELFFGEGSRLTVL.